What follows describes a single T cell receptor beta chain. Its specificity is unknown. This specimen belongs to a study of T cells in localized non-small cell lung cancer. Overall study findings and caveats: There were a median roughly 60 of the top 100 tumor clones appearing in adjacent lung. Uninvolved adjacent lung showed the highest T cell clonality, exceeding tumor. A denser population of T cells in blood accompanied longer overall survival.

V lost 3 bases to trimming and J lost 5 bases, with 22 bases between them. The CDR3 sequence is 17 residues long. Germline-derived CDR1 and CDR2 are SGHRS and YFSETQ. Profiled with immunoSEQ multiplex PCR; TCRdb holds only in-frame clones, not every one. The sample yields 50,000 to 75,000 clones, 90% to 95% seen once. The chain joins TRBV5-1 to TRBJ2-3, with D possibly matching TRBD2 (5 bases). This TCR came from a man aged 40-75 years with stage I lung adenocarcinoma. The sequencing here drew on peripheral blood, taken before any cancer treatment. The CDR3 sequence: CASSSTGRDLRGDTQYF. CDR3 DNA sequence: TGCGCCAGCAGCTCGACGGGCCGGGATCTCCGGGGAGATACGCAGTATTTT.